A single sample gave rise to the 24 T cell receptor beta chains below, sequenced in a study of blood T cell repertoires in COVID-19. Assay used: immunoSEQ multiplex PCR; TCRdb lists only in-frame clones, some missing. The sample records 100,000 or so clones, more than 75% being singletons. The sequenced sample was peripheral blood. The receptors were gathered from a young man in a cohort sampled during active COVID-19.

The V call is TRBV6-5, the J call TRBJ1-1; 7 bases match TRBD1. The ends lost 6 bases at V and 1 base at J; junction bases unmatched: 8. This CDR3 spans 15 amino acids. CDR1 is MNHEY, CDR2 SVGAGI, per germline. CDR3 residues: CASSQGGAGNTEAFF. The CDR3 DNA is TGTGCCAGCAGCCAGGGGGGCGCCGGGAACACTGAAGCTTTCTTT.

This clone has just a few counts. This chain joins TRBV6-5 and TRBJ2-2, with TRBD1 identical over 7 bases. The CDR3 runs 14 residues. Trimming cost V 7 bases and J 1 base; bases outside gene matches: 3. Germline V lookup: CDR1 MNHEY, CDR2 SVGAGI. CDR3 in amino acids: CASTRTGNTGELFF. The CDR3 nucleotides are TGTGCCAGCACTCGGACAGGGAACACCGGGGAGCTGTTTTTT.

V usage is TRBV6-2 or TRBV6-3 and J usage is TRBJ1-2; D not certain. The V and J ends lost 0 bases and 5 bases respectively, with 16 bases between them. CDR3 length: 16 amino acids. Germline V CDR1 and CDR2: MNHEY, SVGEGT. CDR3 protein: CASSYSGSRKVYGYTF. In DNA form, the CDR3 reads TGTGCCAGCAGTTACTCGGGTTCCAGGAAAGTATATGGCTACACCTTC.

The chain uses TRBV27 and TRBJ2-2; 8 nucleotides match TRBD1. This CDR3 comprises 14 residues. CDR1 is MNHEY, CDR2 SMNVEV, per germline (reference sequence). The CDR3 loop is CADGPGGLIGELFF. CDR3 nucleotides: TGTGCAGACGGGCCAGGGGGCTTGATCGGGGAGCTGTTTTTT.

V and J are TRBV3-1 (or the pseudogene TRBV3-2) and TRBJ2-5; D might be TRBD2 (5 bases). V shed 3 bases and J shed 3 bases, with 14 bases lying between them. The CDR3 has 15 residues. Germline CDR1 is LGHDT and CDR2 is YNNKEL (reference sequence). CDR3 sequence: CASSQTNNPKETQYF. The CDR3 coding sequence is TGTGCCAGCAGCCAGACTAACAACCCAAAAGAGACCCAGTACTTC.

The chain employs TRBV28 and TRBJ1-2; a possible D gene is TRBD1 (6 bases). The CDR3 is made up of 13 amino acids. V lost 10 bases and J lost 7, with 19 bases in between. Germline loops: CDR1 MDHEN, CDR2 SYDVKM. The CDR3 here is CANQKQGRGGYTF. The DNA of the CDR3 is TGTGCCAACCAGAAGCAGGGGCGCGGTGGCTACACCTTC.

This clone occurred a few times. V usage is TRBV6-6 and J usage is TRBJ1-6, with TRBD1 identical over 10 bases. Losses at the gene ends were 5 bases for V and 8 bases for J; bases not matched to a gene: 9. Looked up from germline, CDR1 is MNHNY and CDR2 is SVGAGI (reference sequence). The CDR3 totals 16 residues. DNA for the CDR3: TGTGCCAGCAGTGCCGAACGGGACAGGGGCTATTCACCCCTCCACTTT. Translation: CASSAERDRGYSPLHF.

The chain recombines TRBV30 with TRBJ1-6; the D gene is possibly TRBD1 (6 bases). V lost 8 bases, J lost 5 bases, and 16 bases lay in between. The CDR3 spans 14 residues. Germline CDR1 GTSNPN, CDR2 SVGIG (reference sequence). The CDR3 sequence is CALDRSGDNSPLHF. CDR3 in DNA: TGTGCCCTGGATAGGTCAGGGGATAATTCACCCCTCCACTTT.

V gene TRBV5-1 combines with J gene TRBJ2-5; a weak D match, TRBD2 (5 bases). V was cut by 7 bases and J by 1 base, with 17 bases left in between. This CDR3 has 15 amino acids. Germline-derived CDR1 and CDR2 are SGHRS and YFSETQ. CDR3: CASRLGSGAQETQYF. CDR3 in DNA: TGCGCCAGCCGCCTTGGGAGCGGAGCCCAAGAGACCCAGTACTTC.

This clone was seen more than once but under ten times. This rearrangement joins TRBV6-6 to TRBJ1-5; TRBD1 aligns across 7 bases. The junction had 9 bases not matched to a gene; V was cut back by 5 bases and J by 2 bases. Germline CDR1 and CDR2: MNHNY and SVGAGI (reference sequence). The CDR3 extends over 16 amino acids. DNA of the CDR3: TGTGCCAGCAGTCGATACCGGGACAGTCGCAATCAGCCCCAGCATTTT. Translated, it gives CASSRYRDSRNQPQHF.

The chain's CDR3 is CASSVRDISYEQYF. For the CDR3, the DNA is TGTGCCAGCAGCGTCCGGGACATATCCTACGAGCAGTACTTC. V usage is TRBV6-5 and J usage is TRBJ2-7; perhaps TRBD1 as D (6 bases). Trimming pared 6 bases from V and 1 base from J, leaving 13 bases between. Germline loops: CDR1 MNHEY, CDR2 SVGAGI. CDR3 length equals 14 residues.

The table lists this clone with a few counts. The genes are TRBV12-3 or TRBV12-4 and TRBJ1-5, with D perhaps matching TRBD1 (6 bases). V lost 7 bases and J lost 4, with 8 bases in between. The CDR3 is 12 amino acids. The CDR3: CASNRDNQPQHF. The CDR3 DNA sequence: TGTGCCAGCAACAGGGATAATCAGCCCCAGCATTTT.

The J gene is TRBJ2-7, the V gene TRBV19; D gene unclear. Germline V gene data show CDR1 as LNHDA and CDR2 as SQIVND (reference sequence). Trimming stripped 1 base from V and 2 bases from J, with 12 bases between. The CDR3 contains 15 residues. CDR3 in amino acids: CASSIVQTPTYEQYF. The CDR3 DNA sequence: TGTGCCAGTAGTATAGTTCAGACACCAACCTACGAGCAGTACTTC.

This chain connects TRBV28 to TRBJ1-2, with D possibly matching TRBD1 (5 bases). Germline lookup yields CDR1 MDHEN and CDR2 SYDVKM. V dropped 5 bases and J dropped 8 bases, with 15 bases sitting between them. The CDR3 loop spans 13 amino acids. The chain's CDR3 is CASSDAGQLGYTF. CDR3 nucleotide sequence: TGTGCCAGCAGTGACGCAGGGCAGCTCGGCTACACCTTC.

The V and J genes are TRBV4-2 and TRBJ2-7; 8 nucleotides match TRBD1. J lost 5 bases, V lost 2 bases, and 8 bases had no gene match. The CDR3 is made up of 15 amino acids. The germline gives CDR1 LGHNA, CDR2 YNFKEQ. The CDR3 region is CASSQWQGALDEQYF. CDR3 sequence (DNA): TGTGCCAGCAGCCAATGGCAGGGGGCTCTTGACGAGCAGTACTTC.

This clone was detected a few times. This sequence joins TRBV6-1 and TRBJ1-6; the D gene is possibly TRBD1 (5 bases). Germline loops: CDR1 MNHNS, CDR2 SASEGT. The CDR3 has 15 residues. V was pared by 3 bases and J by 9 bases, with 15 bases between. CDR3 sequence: CASSEKGQGGSPLHF. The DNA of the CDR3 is TGTGCCAGCAGTGAGAAAGGCCAGGGAGGTTCACCCCTCCACTTT.

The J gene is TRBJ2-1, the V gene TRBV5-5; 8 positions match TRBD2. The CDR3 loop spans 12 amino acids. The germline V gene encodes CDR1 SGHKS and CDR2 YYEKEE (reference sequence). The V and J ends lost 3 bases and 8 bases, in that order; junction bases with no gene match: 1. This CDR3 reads CASSWRGDEQFF. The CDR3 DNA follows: TGTGCCAGCAGCTGGCGGGGGGATGAGCAGTTCTTC. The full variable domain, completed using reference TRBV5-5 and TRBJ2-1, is DAGVTQSPTHLIKTRGQQVTLRCSPISGHKSVSWYQQVLGQGPQFIFQYYEKEERGRGNFPDRFSARQFPNYSSELNVNALLLGDSALYLCASSWRGDEQFFGPGTRLTVL.

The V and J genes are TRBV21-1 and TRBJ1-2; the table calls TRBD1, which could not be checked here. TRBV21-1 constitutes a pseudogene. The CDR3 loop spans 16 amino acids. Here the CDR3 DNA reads TGTGCCAGCAGCAAACGGCCCGGGACAAGCCACCATGGCTACACCTTC. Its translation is CASSKRPGTSHHGYTF.

CDR3 nucleotides: TGTGCCAGCAGTACTACAAGCGCAGATACGCAGTATTTT. This translates into CASSTTSADTQYF. The chain carries TRBV7-2 and TRBJ2-3; the D is unclear. V gave up 6 bases and J gave up 4 bases, with 11 bases separating them. The CDR3 length is 13 residues. Germline V gene sequence: CDR1 SGHTA, CDR2 FQGNSA.

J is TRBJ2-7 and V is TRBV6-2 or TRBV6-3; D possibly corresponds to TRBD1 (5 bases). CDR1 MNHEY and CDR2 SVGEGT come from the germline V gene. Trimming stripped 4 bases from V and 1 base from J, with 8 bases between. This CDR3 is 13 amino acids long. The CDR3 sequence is CASSLGVSYEQYF. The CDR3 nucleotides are TGTGCCAGCAGTTTAGGGGTTTCCTACGAGCAGTACTTC.

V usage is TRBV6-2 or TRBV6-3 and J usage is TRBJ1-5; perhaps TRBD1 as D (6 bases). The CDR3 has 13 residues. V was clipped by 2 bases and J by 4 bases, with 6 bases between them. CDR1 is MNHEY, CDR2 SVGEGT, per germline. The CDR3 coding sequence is TGTGCCAGCAGTTACCAGGGGAATCAGCCCCAGCATTTT. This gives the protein CASSYQGNQPQHF.

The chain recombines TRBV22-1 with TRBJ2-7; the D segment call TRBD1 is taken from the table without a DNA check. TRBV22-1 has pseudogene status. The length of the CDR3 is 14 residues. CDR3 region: CPGRDRGPVFEQYF. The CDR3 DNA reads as TGTCCTGGGAGGGACAGGGGACCAGTGTTCGAGCAGTACTTC.

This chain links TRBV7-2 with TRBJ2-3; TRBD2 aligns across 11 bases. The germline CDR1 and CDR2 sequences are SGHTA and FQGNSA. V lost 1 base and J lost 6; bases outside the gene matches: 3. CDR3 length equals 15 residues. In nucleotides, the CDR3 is TGTGCCAGCAGCTTAGTAGCGGGGGGGCAGGATACGCAGTATTTT. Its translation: CASSLVAGGQDTQYF.

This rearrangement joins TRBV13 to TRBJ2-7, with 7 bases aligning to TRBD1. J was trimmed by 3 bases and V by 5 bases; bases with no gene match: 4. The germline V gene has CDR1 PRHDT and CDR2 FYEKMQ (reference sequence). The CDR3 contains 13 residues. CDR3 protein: CASSLGTDYEQYF. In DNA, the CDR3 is TGTGCCAGCAGCCTCGGGACAGACTACGAGCAGTACTTC.